The 25 T cell receptor beta chains listed next were all sequenced from one sample in a study of T cell repertoires in cytomegalovirus infection. Their antigens are not known. MiXCR was run by TCRdb on the reads, yielding one entry per CDR3 protein. Among some 70,000 distinct CDR3 sequences listed, 22% were seen once. The sequencing input was PBMCs, sequenced either directly or after in vitro stimulation (not recorded which). All receptors come from a human donor in good health (CMV status not recorded). Some clones in this sample may be carry-over from other donors' samples.

This clonotype was observed a handful of times. The junction departs from germline at one end; a sequencing error may be responsible. The rearrangement links TRBV4-1 to TRBJ2-3; 8 bases match TRBD2. Germline CDR1 reads MGHRA; CDR2 reads YSYEKL. The length of the CDR3 is 15 residues. The DNA of the CDR3 is TGTGCCAGCAGCCAAATGGCGGGAGGAACAGATACGCAGTATTTT. It translates to CASSQMAGGTDTQYF.

The chain combines TRBV7-2 with TRBJ1-2; 8 nucleotides match TRBD1. CDR1 is SGHTA and CDR2 is FQGNSA in the germline V gene. Trimming removed 5 bases from V and 5 bases from J; junction bases left unmatched: 10. The length of the CDR3 is 15 residues. CDR3 coding DNA: TGTGCCAGCAGCCTCCGATCGGACAGGGCGTATGGCTACACCTTC. Its protein product is CASSLRSDRAYGYTF.

This clonotype was picked up one time. The gene calls are TRBV2 and TRBJ2-7; 10 bases map to TRBD1. The CDR3 covers 15 residues. Trimming cost V 7 bases and J 6 bases; bases outside gene matches: 12. Germline assignment: CDR1 SNHLY and CDR2 FYNNEI. The CDR3 DNA is TGTGCCAGCAAGGGACCGGGACAGGGGTCTTCCGAGCAGTACGTC. Translating it yields CASKGPGQGSSEQYV.

This clonotype was detected a few times. V is TRBV7-9 and J is TRBJ2-5; weak D call: TRBD2 (6 bases). This CDR3 has 13 residues. The germline V gene has CDR1 SEHNR and CDR2 FQNEAQ (reference sequence). Deletions cut 7 bases from V and 2 bases from J, with 11 bases between. CDR3 amino acids: CASTGDLQETQYF. The CDR3 DNA reads TGTGCCAGCACCGGGGACTTACAAGAGACCCAGTACTTC.

The chain couples TRBV20-1 to TRBJ2-5; the D is unclear. Germline CDR1 is DFQATT and CDR2 is SNEGSKA (reference sequence). This CDR3 is built from 12 residues. V lost 3 bases and J 9 bases, leaving 14 bases between the germline ends. This chain's CDR3 is CSASSPVWAQYF. CDR3 DNA: TGCAGTGCTAGTTCCCCGGTTTGGGCCCAGTACTTC.

The chain employs TRBV7-2 and TRBJ2-3; perhaps TRBD2 as D (6 bases). Trimming removed 5 bases from V and 4 bases from J, with 16 bases in between. The CDR3 is made up of 15 amino acids. Germline CDR1 and CDR2: SGHTA and FQGNSA. The CDR3 coding sequence is TGTGCCAGCAGCCAGTGGGCGGGAAGCCCAGATACGCAGTATTTT. The encoded protein is CASSQWAGSPDTQYF.

Ten or more counts support this clonotype. This chain uses TRBV7-9 with TRBJ2-4; 8 bases align to TRBD1. Unmatched junction bases numbered 10, after V lost 2 bases and J lost 7 bases. Germline CDR1 is SEHNR and CDR2 is FQNEAQ (reference sequence). There are 16 residues in the CDR3. CDR3 sequence reads: CASSLLTGGRTNIQYF. DNA of the CDR3: TGTGCCAGCAGCTTACTAACAGGGGGTCGTACGAACATTCAGTACTTC.

The chain uses TRBV2 and TRBJ2-3; 11 bases align to TRBD2. From germline, CDR1 is SNHLY and CDR2 FYNNEI. This CDR3 contains 13 residues. J was trimmed by 2 bases and V by 9 bases; bases with no gene match: 1. The CDR3 DNA sequence: TGTGCCAGGGGACTAGCGGCCACAGATACGCAGTATTTT. Protein: CARGLAATDTQYF.

This clonotype was observed many times. The J gene is TRBJ2-6, the V gene TRBV28; D perhaps matches TRBD2 (7 bases). The CDR3 covers 17 residues. Germline CDR1 is MDHEN and CDR2 is SYDVKM. V was shortened by 6 bases and J by 0 bases, with 15 bases between the two germline ends. As DNA, the CDR3 is TGTGCCAGCAGGTTGGGAGGGGGTCCCTCTGGGGCCAACGTCCTGACTTTC. This codes for CASRLGGGPSGANVLTF.

This clonotype was picked up many times. The CDR3 DNA reads as TGCAGCGTCACAGGGGAATCGGGGGCCAACGTCCTGACTTTC. Protein: CSVTGESGANVLTF. This chain uses TRBV29-1 with TRBJ2-6, with 7 positions matching TRBD1. Germline CDR1 and CDR2: SQVTM and ANQGSEA. There are 14 residues in the CDR3. J was trimmed by 4 bases and V by 6 bases; bases with no gene match: 6.

The V and J genes are TRBV7-9 and TRBJ2-3; D gene unclear. Trimming left V 1 base short and J 7 bases short, with 9 bases between. Germline CDR1 is SEHNR and CDR2 is FQNEAQ (reference sequence). CDR3 length: 13 amino acids. As DNA, the CDR3 is TGTGCCAGCAGCTTAGTTCAGCTAAATACGCAGTATTTT. Protein sequence: CASSLVQLNTQYF. Full variable domain (remainder filled in from reference TRBV7-9 and TRBJ2-3): DTGVSQNPRHKITKRGQNVTFRCDPISEHNRLYWYRQTLGQGPEFLTYFQNEAQLEKSRLLSDRFSAERPKGSFSTLEIQRTEQGDSAMYLCASSLVQLNTQYFGPGTRLTVL.

The rearrangement joins TRBV20-1 to TRBJ2-4, with 12 nucleotides matching TRBD1. The germline gives CDR1 DFQATT, CDR2 SNEGSKA (reference sequence). The CDR3 has 16 amino acids. V trimming: 6 bases; J trimming: 3 bases; junction bases outside the gene matches: 9. The CDR3 DNA follows: TGCAGTGCAATCCGGGACAGGGGGCAAGGCAAAAACATTCAGTACTTC. Translating it yields CSAIRDRGQGKNIQYF.

The rearrangement links TRBV4-1 to TRBJ2-6, with D perhaps TRBD1 (5 bases). CDR3 length: 19 amino acids. Germline lookup yields CDR1 MGHRA and CDR2 YSYEKL. V lost 4 bases, J lost 2 bases, and 21 bases lay in between. The CDR3 reads CASSPYPQGKGTGANVLTF. CDR3 nucleotides: TGCGCCAGCAGCCCCTACCCCCAGGGAAAGGGTACTGGGGCCAACGTCCTGACTTTC.

Many counts were recorded for this clonotype. The chain uses TRBV7-2 and TRBJ2-3; the D gene is possibly TRBD1 (6 bases). This CDR3 region has 15 residues. The germline V and J ends were trimmed by 10 bases and 6 bases, with 23 bases remaining between them. Germline CDR1 reads SGHTA; CDR2 reads FQGNSA. The CDR3 nucleotides read TGTGCCACTGGGGGCTGGAGCGCCAACAGTGATACGCAGTATTTT. This translates into CATGGWSANSDTQYF.

This clonotype was detected a few times. The V gene is TRBV7-9, the J gene TRBJ2-7; the match to TRBD2 covers 8 bases. Germline CDR1 reads SEHNR; CDR2 reads FQNEAQ (reference sequence). The CDR3 sequence is 15 residues long. J gave up 3 bases and V 1 base, and 5 bases lay outside the gene matches. CDR3: CASSLVPSGGYEQYF. As DNA, the CDR3 is TGTGCCAGCAGCTTAGTACCCAGCGGGGGCTACGAGCAGTACTTC. The whole variable domain, remainder taken from reference TRBV7-9 and TRBJ2-7, is DTGVSQNPRHKITKRGQNVTFRCDPISEHNRLYWYRQTLGQGPEFLTYFQNEAQLEKSRLLSDRFSAERPKGSFSTLEIQRTEQGDSAMYLCASSLVPSGGYEQYFGPGTRLTVT.

V gene TRBV10-3 combines with J gene TRBJ2-5, with D tentatively TRBD1 or TRBD2 (6 bases each). The CDR3 contains 16 residues. Per germline, CDR1 ENHRY and CDR2 SYGVKD. Trimming took 3 bases from V and 5 from J, leaving 19 bases between them. Written as DNA, the CDR3 is TGTGCCATCAGTGACTCTGGCCGGAGGGGGGAGGAGACCCAGTACTTC. Its protein product is CAISDSGRRGEETQYF.

The chain carries TRBV6-8 and TRBJ2-5; maybe TRBD2 (5 bases). This CDR3 has 13 amino acids. Trimming took 4 bases from V and 5 from J, leaving 11 bases between them. The germline CDR1 and CDR2 sequences are MNHGY and SAAAGT. CDR3 bases: TGTGCCAGCAGTTGGGGAGAAAGGGAGACCCAGTACTTC. Its translation is CASSWGERETQYF.

This clonotype turned up a few times. The CDR3 sequence is CASSSSSAGKRDEQFF. The DNA of the CDR3 is TGTGCCAGCAGCTCCTCATCTGCCGGGAAAAGGGATGAGCAGTTCTTC. The chain combines TRBV28 with TRBJ2-1; possibly TRBD2 for D (5 bases). There are 16 residues in the CDR3. Germline V CDR1 and CDR2: MDHEN, SYDVKM. V gave up 6 bases and J gave up 8 bases, with 23 bases separating them.

This clonotype was observed a handful of times. The chain employs TRBV20-1 and TRBJ2-7; perhaps D is TRBD1 or TRBD2 (5 bases each). In germline, CDR1 is DFQATT, CDR2 SNEGSKA (reference sequence). V was pared by 1 base and J by 6 bases, with 28 bases between. This CDR3 spans 18 amino acids. Here the CDR3 reads CSARAPWDGNKALGEQYV. CDR3 nucleotide sequence: TGCAGTGCTAGAGCCCCTTGGGACGGGAATAAGGCCCTCGGCGAGCAGTACGTC.

In this sample, this clonotype turned up many times. The V and J genes are TRBV6-2 or TRBV6-3 and TRBJ2-1; D may be TRBD2 (6 bases). V lost 5 bases and J 7 bases, leaving 21 bases between the germline ends. CDR1 is MNHEY and CDR2 is SVGEGT in the germline V gene. The CDR3 sequence is 16 residues long. This CDR3 is CASSPLPAGPGNEQFF. The CDR3 DNA reads as TGTGCCAGCAGTCCACTCCCGGCGGGGCCTGGTAATGAGCAGTTCTTC.

The chain combines TRBV11-2 with TRBJ2-7; 9 nucleotides align to TRBD2. This CDR3 contains 16 residues. V lost 5 bases to trimming and J lost 5 bases; unmatched junction nucleotides: 13. CDR1 and CDR2 from the germline V gene are SGHAT and FQNNGV. CDR3 coding DNA: TGTGCCAGCAGCCCTTTGGCGGGAGGGCCCCCTCACGAGCAGTACGTC. Amino acids: CASSPLAGGPPHEQYV.

This clonotype occurred many times. The genes are TRBV4-3 and TRBJ2-1; perhaps TRBD2 as D (5 bases). With 4 bases removed from V and 9 bases from J, the gap between germline ends came to 16 bases. Germline V CDR1 and CDR2: LGHNA, YSLEER. The length of the CDR3 is 14 residues. CDR3 region: CASSPDRGSFEQFF. Here the CDR3 DNA reads TGCGCCAGCAGCCCAGATCGGGGTAGTTTTGAGCAGTTCTTC.

This clonotype showed up just a few times. V usage is TRBV28 and J usage is TRBJ2-2; perhaps D is TRBD1 or TRBD2 (5 bases each). Trimming cost V 3 bases and J 6 bases, with 8 bases left between them. The CDR3 has 13 amino acids. Germline V lookup: CDR1 MDHEN, CDR2 SYDVKM. The CDR3 reads CASSFGGPGELFF. The CDR3 nucleotides read TGTGCCAGCAGTTTTGGGGGTCCCGGGGAGCTGTTTTTT.

The chain has TRBV28 and TRBJ2-7, with 9 bases identical to TRBD2. The CDR3 is 14 residues long. After removal of 8 bases from V and 2 bases from J, the junction contained 7 bases not matched to a gene. CDR1 is MDHEN, CDR2 SYDVKM, per germline. The DNA for the CDR3 is TGTGCCAGCTTTAGCGGGAGCCCACCCTACGAGCAGTACTTC. Amino acid sequence: CASFSGSPPYEQYF.

This clonotype came up many times. This chain joins TRBV7-2 and TRBJ2-1, with D possibly TRBD2 on 5 matching bases. The CDR3 contains 16 residues. V lost 7 bases and J lost 0, with 16 bases in between. Germline values: CDR1 SGHTA, CDR2 FQGNSA. CDR3 protein: CASNPPGGPSYNEQFF. CDR3 sequence (DNA): TGTGCCAGCAATCCCCCCGGAGGCCCCTCCTACAATGAGCAGTTCTTC.